Following are 4 T cell receptor beta chains from one sample sequenced in a study of neurological immune-mediated disorders. From the 5' RACE reads, TCRdb called clonotypes with MiXCR, one entry per CDR3 protein. The sample holds 50,000 to 60,000 distinct CDR3 sequences, 3% to 4.5% seen once. Material: CD4+ T cells from blood. These receptors all come from a middle-aged woman with multiple sclerosis.

This clonotype appeared many times. The gene calls are TRBV6-5 and TRBJ2-3; 8 bases map to TRBD1. The ends lost 4 bases at V and 5 bases at J; junction bases unmatched: 11. The CDR3 has 16 residues. Germline V gene sequence: CDR1 MNHEY, CDR2 SVGAGI. This CDR3 is CASSSPRQGPGDTQYF. The CDR3, as DNA: TGTGCCAGCAGTTCCCCCCGACAGGGGCCGGGAGATACGCAGTATTTT.

This clonotype came up many times. This sequence joins TRBV20-1 and TRBJ1-1; TRBD1 aligns across 8 bases. CDR1 and CDR2 (germline): DFQATT, SNEGSKA (reference sequence). Trimming removed 0 bases from V and 1 base from J; junction bases left unmatched: 7. The CDR3 sequence is 16 residues long. The CDR3 region has the DNA TGCAGTGCTAGAGATTTATCCGGGACAGGGAACACTGAAGCTTTCTTT. Translating gives CSARDLSGTGNTEAFF.

This clonotype appeared many times. This chain links TRBV4-1 with TRBJ2-2, with a tentative D call TRBD2 (6 bases). This CDR3 has 15 amino acids. Looked up from germline, CDR1 is MGHRA and CDR2 is YSYEKL. V lost 4 bases to trimming and J lost 3 bases, with 12 bases between them. The CDR3 DNA reads as TGCGCCAGCAGCCCTAGGGACTTTTACACCGGGGAGCTGTTTTTT. Amino acids: CASSPRDFYTGELFF.

This clonotype came up many times. The rearrangement links TRBV6-6 to TRBJ1-2; D is perhaps TRBD1 (6 bases). The V and J ends lost 1 base and 4 bases respectively, with 10 bases between them. Germline V gives CDR1 MNHNY, CDR2 SVGAGI (reference sequence). This CDR3 region has 14 residues. CDR3 amino acids: CASSYLGAGYGYTF. The CDR3 DNA follows: TGTGCCAGCAGTTACTTGGGGGCGGGCTATGGCTACACCTTC.